Following are 5 T cell receptor beta chains from one sample sequenced in a study of T-cell memory formation after mild COVID-19. TCRdb reanalysed the 5' RACE reads using MiXCR and keeps one entry per CDR3 protein. The top ten hold approximately 22% of the sample, which has roughly 300,000 distinct CDR3 sequences, roughly 8.2% seen once. The sequencing input was PBMCs or a T cell subset sorted from them (not recorded which). All receptors come from a man aged 18 to 30 who had mild COVID-19 (a few samples of this study predate the infection). Cell type and time point are not known.

This chain connects TRBV7-9 to TRBJ2-1, with 16 bases matching TRBD2. Germline CDR1 reads SEHNR; CDR2 reads FQNEAQ (reference sequence). The CDR3 has 15 residues. V lost 5 bases, J lost 10 bases, and 5 bases stayed unmatched. This CDR3 reads CASSMGLAGGREQFF. The CDR3 DNA reads as TGTGCCAGCAGCATGGGACTAGCGGGGGGGCGGGAGCAGTTCTTC.

This clonotype was detected a few times. The chain joins TRBV4-1 to TRBJ2-2; no clear D. The length of the CDR3 is 15 residues. Germline CDR1 is MGHRA and CDR2 is YSYEKL. V shed 1 base and J shed 5 bases, with 11 bases lying between them. The CDR3 region is CASSQAVGETGELFF. The DNA of the CDR3 is TGCGCCAGCAGCCAAGCGGTAGGAGAGACCGGGGAGCTGTTTTTT.

The chain combines TRBV30 with TRBJ1-1; no definite D call. This CDR3 comprises 13 residues. Germline CDR1 reads GTSNPN; CDR2 reads SVGIG (reference sequence). Trimming stripped 3 bases from V and 1 base from J, with 9 bases between. The CDR3 nucleotides are TGTGCCTGGAGGGGTAGATGGAACACTGAAGCTTTCTTT. This encodes CAWRGRWNTEAFF.

This chain uses TRBV27 with TRBJ2-7, with D possibly matching TRBD1 (5 bases). The CDR3 consists of 15 residues. V gave up 3 bases and J gave up 1 base, with 13 bases separating them. Germline loops: CDR1 MNHEY, CDR2 SMNVEV (reference sequence). The CDR3 sequence: CASSFTAGRSYEQYF. The CDR3, as DNA: TGTGCCAGCAGTTTTACGGCAGGGCGGTCCTACGAGCAGTACTTC.

This clonotype was detected ten times or more. This chain connects TRBV7-9 to TRBJ1-1; 7 bases map to TRBD1. The V and J ends lost 4 bases and 12 bases, in that order; junction bases with no gene match: 11. The CDR3 contains 13 residues. CDR1 is SEHNR, CDR2 FQNEAQ, per germline (reference sequence). CDR3 DNA sequence: TGTGCCAGCAGCTCCCAGACAGGGCTCCCTTCTTTCTTT. It is translated as CASSSQTGLPSFF.